The source of this T cell receptor (beta chain) is a study of CD8+ T cells in alopecia areata. cDNA reverse transcribed from extracted RNA served as the sequencing template. Profiling relied on immunoSEQ multiplex PCR, and the TCRdb table lists in-frame clones only, not all of them. The sample includes 150,000 to 200,000 clones, approximately 61% seen only once; the top ten take just over 1%. The CDR3 extends over 18 amino acids. Germline V CDR1 and CDR2: SGHAT, FQNNGV. V was cut by 6 bases and J by 5 bases, with 25 bases left in between. Specified treatment: oral pan-JAK inhibitor, 5-10 mg twice daily.

The sequence came from a human donor with alopecia areata. J is TRBJ2-2 and V is TRBV11-2; D might be TRBD1 (5 bases). Sequenced material: CD4+ T cells sorted from blood, taken at week 24, from a patient treated with tofacitinib. The CDR3 sequence is CASSYSWPWTKGTGELFF. DNA of the CDR3: TGTGCCAGCAGTTACTCCTGGCCCTGGACAAAGGGAACCGGGGAGCTGTTTTTT.